This paragraph reports one T cell receptor (beta chain). Its antigen remains unknown. The data derive from a study of cytomegalovirus exposure and HLA in healthy donors. Whole-study findings and limits: Among the CMV-associated chains, a few were confirmed in vitro as specific for CMV antigens. Later work found that TCR association rates differed between HLA loci; DRB1 had the most and HLA-C the fewest.

The CDR3 contains 17 residues. V dropped 4 bases and J dropped 1; count of bases not matched to a gene: 7. CDR1 and CDR2 (germline): SGHAT, FQNNGV. The PCR employed 60 Vbeta primers together with 13 Jbeta primers. Clones were read by immunoSEQ multiplex PCR, and TCRdb kept only the in-frame ones, dropping some. This sample has about 200,000 clones, with 86% found just once. This chain uses TRBV11-2 with TRBJ2-6; 7 nucleotides align to TRBD2. Sequencing used PBMCs. The clonotype was recovered from a woman between 25 and 40 years old in good health and CMV-seronegative. CDR3 sequence reads: CASSSIRGDSGANVLTF. The CDR3 DNA reads TGTGCCAGCAGCTCCATACGGGGGGATTCTGGGGCCAACGTCCTGACTTTC.